This TCR beta chain was observed in a study of radiotherapy plus CTLA-4 blockade in lung cancer. Trimming removed 4 bases from V and 5 bases from J, with 15 bases in between. CDR3 size: 14 residues. Germline V CDR1 and CDR2: MGHRA, YSYEKL. Produced via immunoSEQ multiplex PCR; TCRdb's table is partial and in-frame only. The repertoire holds 75,000 to 80,000 clones, with around nine tenths as singletons. The receptor was derived from a human donor with non-small cell lung cancer who had stable disease on radiotherapy plus ipilimumab. The chain combines TRBV4-1 with TRBJ2-7; no reliable D call. The sequencing used peripheral blood, collected from a patient treated with radiotherapy plus ipilimumab. CDR3 coding DNA: TGCGCCAGCAGCCCGAGAATGGTGGAAAACGAGCAGTACTTC. This codes for CASSPRMVENEQYF.